These T cell receptor beta chains were read from a single sample in a study of blood T cell repertoires in COVID-19. Profiled with immunoSEQ multiplex PCR; TCRdb holds only in-frame clones, not every one. The repertoire consists of about 150,000 clones, with approximately 80% occurring once and the leading ten covering around 5%. Input material: PBMCs or T cells enriched from blood (not recorded which). The receptors were sampled from a man aged 65 to 79 who had been exposed to COVID-19. Both conserved end residues are part of each CDR3. A D gene is named only where the DNA matches it firmly. A row's size may be missing; if present it is once, few, many or a size class.

few TRBJ1-1 - TRBV19 CASSMARGRTEAFF TGTGCCAGTAGTATGGCCAGGGGTAGGACTGAAGCTTTCTTT
- TRBJ1-1 TRBD1 TRBV5-5 CASSYQGDTEAFF TGTGCCAGCAGCTATCAGGGGGACACTGAAGCTTTCTTT
- TRBJ1-2 - TRBV30 CAWSPPGGSNYGYTF TGTGCCTGGAGTCCGCCGGGAGGGTCCAACTATGGCTACACCTTC
- TRBJ2-5 TRBD2 TRBV5-1 CASSYGGAKQETQYF TGCGCCAGCAGCTACGGGGGGGCCAAACAAGAGACCCAGTACTTC
- TRBJ2-2 TRBD1 TRBV5-6 CASSLRRTGLNTGELFF TGTGCCAGCAGCTTGAGGCGGACAGGCCTGAACACCGGGGAGCTGTTTTTT
- TRBJ2-2 TRBD2 TRBV6-5 CASSYRTSGATGELFF TGTGCCAGCAGTTACAGGACTAGCGGGGCCACCGGGGAGCTGTTTTTT
- TRBJ1-2 - TRBV19 CASSWDNDYGYTF TGTGCCAGTAGCTGGGACAACGACTATGGCTACACCTTC
- TRBJ1-2 TRBD1 TRBV19 CASSQPGTAYGYTF TGTGCCAGTAGCCAACCTGGGACAGCCTATGGCTACACCTTC
- TRBJ1-1 - TRBV13 CASRFRGGPNTEAFF TGTGCCAGCAGGTTTAGGGGAGGACCGAACACTGAAGCTTTCTTT
- TRBJ1-3 - TRBV3-1/TRBV3-2 CASSQVDGNTIYF TGTGCCAGCAGCCAAGTAGATGGAAACACCATATATTTT
- TRBJ2-7 TRBD1 TRBV6-1 CASSDYFSEGQDYEQYF TGTGCCAGCAGTGATTACTTTTCCGAGGGACAGGACTACGAGCAGTACTTC
- TRBJ2-5 - TRBV6-2/TRBV6-3 CASSYSAAQETQYF TGTGCCAGCAGTTACTCGGCCGCACAAGAGACCCAGTACTTC
once TRBJ2-1 TRBD2 TRBV5-1 CASSLAGVNNEQFF TGCGCCAGCAGCTTAGCGGGGGTGAACAATGAGCAGTTCTTC
- TRBJ2-3 - TRBV3-1/TRBV3-2 CASSQEQVTDTQYF TGTGCCAGCAGCCAAGAACAGGTTACAGATACGCAGTATTTT
- TRBJ2-1 TRBD2 TRBV9 CASSRAGSSYNEQFF TGTGCCAGCAGCAGAGCGGGGTCCAGCTACAATGAGCAGTTCTTC
once TRBJ2-5 - TRBV28 CASSPASSLAGRGETQYF TGTGCCAGCAGTCCCGCGTCCTCACTAGCAGGAAGGGGAGAGACCCAGTACTTC
- TRBJ1-2 - TRBV25-1 CASSEYKTGLLYGYTF TGTGCCAGCAGTGAATATAAAACAGGCCTCCTCTATGGCTACACCTTC
- TRBJ2-7 TRBD1 TRBV7-2 CASSSSPGGYEQYF TGTGCCAGCAGCTCCTCCCCAGGGGGCTACGAGCAGTACTTC
- TRBJ2-5 TRBD2 TRBV18 CASSETSGAAGETQYF TGTGCCAGCTCAGAGACTAGCGGAGCGGCGGGAGAGACCCAGTACTTC
- TRBJ2-5 - TRBV28 CASSFPAGLKAQYF TGTGCCAGCAGTTTCCCTGCAGGTCTAAAGGCCCAGTACTTC
- TRBJ2-1 TRBD2 TRBV5-4 CASSLSRASGNLERHEQFF TGTGCCAGCAGCTTGTCGAGGGCTAGCGGGAACCTCGAAAGGCATGAGCAGTTCTTC
- TRBJ2-3 TRBD2 TRBV11-2 CASSLFPRTSGSSTDTQYF TGTGCCAGCAGCTTATTTCCCCGGACTAGCGGGTCTAGCACAGATACGCAGTATTTT
- TRBJ1-1 - TRBV29-1 CSVGGTLNTEAFF TGCAGCGTTGGGGGGACTTTGAACACTGAAGCTTTCTTT
- TRBJ1-5 TRBD1 TRBV5-8 CASSRDRANQPQHF TGTGCCAGCAGCCGAGACAGGGCCAATCAGCCCCAGCATTTT
- TRBJ1-4 - TRBV2 CASRVQNPNEKLFF TGTGCCAGCAGAGTACAGAATCCTAATGAAAAACTGTTTTTT
- TRBJ2-2 - TRBV7-3 CASSLMGATGELFF TGTGCCAGCAGCTTAATGGGGGCCACCGGGGAGCTGTTTTTT
- TRBJ2-5 - TRBV7-2 CASSPVEQVSETQYF TGTGCCAGCAGCCCCGTAGAGCAGGTATCGGAGACCCAGTACTTC
- TRBJ1-1 - TRBV14 CASSRGSTEAFF TGTGCCAGCAGCCGCGGATCGACCGAAGCTTTCTTT
- TRBJ2-1 TRBD2 TRBV7-2 CASSLDGGGSYNEQFF TGTGCCAGCAGCTTAGATGGCGGGGGATCCTACAATGAGCAGTTCTTC
- TRBJ2-1 TRBD2 TRBV13 CASSSPHGAGGGSYNEQFF TGTGCCAGCAGCTCCCCCCACGGAGCGGGAGGGGGGTCCTACAATGAGCAGTTCTTC
few TRBJ2-1 TRBD2 TRBV29-1 CSVPGLAGDFYNEQFF TGCAGCGTCCCGGGACTAGCGGGAGATTTCTACAATGAGCAGTTCTTC
- TRBJ1-2 - TRBV7-2 CASSFQGSGYTF TGTGCCAGCAGCTTTCAGGGATCCGGCTACACCTTC
few TRBJ2-2 TRBD2 TRBV5-1 CASSFKASGTNTGELFF TGCGCCAGCAGCTTTAAGGCTAGCGGGACGAACACCGGGGAGCTGTTTTTT
- TRBJ2-3 TRBD2 TRBV7-8 CASSLAVTSGGDTQYF TGTGCCAGCAGCTTAGCGGTGACTAGCGGGGGAGATACGCAGTATTTT
- TRBJ2-3 TRBD2 TRBV29-1 CSVRVGRAFTDTQYF TGCAGCGTTCGAGTCGGGAGGGCCTTCACAGATACGCAGTATTTT
- TRBJ2-3 TRBD1 TRBV29-1 CSGLTGNTQYF TGCAGCGGCCTGACAGGGAATACGCAGTATTTT
- TRBJ1-1 - TRBV2 CASRTTVLNTEAFF TGTGCCAGCAGAACGACAGTTCTGAACACTGAAGCTTTCTTT
- TRBJ2-1 TRBD2 TRBV11-2 CASSQGTSGGYNEQFF TGTGCCAGCAGCCAGGGGACTAGCGGGGGGTACAATGAGCAGTTCTTC
- TRBJ1-5 TRBD1 TRBV7-9 CASSSPGQGGGNQPQHF TGTGCCAGCAGCTCGCCGGGACAGGGAGGGGGCAATCAGCCCCAGCATTTT
- TRBJ1-5 - TRBV19 CASSIGSENQPQHF TGTGCCAGTAGTATAGGGTCGGAGAATCAGCCCCAGCATTTT
- TRBJ2-2 - TRBV29-1 CSALQQGITGELFF TGCAGCGCTCTCCAGCAGGGGATCACCGGGGAGCTGTTTTTT
few TRBJ1-6 - TRBV11-2 CASSFRGSNSPLHF TGTGCCAGCAGCTTCAGGGGATCTAATTCACCCCTCCACTTT
- TRBJ2-5 TRBD1 TRBV24-1 CATSDPTGLQTQYF TGTGCCACCAGTGACCCGACAGGGTTGCAGACCCAGTACTTC
- TRBJ1-2 TRBD1 TRBV29-1 CSTTLGQGGGYTF TGCAGCACGACCCTGGGACAGGGCGGTGGCTACACCTTC
- TRBJ1-2 - TRBV7-9 CASISQGLYGYTF TGTGCCAGCATCTCACAGGGTTTGTATGGCTACACCTTC
- TRBJ2-1 - TRBV18 CASSPLRDSRGHEQFF TGTGCCAGCTCGCCTCTAAGGGACTCGAGGGGCCATGAGCAGTTCTTC
- TRBJ2-1 - TRBV21-1 CASSKVGDYNEQFF TGTGCCAGCAGCAAAGTAGGGGACTACAATGAGCAGTTCTTC
once TRBJ1-3 - TRBV29-1 CSVEAGSGNTIYF TGCAGCGTTGAAGCCGGGTCTGGAAACACCATATATTTT
- TRBJ1-1 - TRBV27 CASSFNSGNTEAFF TGTGCCAGCAGTTTTAACAGTGGGAACACTGAAGCTTTCTTT
- TRBJ2-7 TRBD1 TRBV7-2 CASSWGGTGVEQYF TGTGCCAGCAGCTGGGGAGGGACAGGGGTCGAGCAGTACTTC
- TRBJ1-5 TRBD1 TRBV7-2 CASSVDRAYQPQHF TGTGCCAGCAGCGTTGACAGGGCCTATCAGCCCCAGCATTTT
- TRBJ2-2 - TRBV4-1 CASSRSVLRGELFF TGCGCCAGCAGCCGTTCTGTGTTGCGCGGGGAGCTGTTTTTT
- TRBJ1-3 TRBD1 TRBV28 CASRQTGGRGNTIYF TGTGCCAGCAGACAGACAGGGGGCCGTGGAAACACCATATATTTT
- TRBJ1-1 TRBD1 TRBV9 CASSEGQGWNTEAFF TGTGCCAGCAGCGAAGGACAGGGGTGGAACACTGAAGCTTTCTTT
- TRBJ2-1 TRBD2 TRBV7-3 CASSLQIAGGYNEQFF TGTGCCAGCAGCTTACAAATAGCGGGGGGCTACAATGAGCAGTTCTTC
- TRBJ2-7 - TRBV3-1/TRBV3-2 CASSQRRPPYEQYF TGTGCCAGCAGCCAAAGGAGACCCCCCTACGAGCAGTACTTC